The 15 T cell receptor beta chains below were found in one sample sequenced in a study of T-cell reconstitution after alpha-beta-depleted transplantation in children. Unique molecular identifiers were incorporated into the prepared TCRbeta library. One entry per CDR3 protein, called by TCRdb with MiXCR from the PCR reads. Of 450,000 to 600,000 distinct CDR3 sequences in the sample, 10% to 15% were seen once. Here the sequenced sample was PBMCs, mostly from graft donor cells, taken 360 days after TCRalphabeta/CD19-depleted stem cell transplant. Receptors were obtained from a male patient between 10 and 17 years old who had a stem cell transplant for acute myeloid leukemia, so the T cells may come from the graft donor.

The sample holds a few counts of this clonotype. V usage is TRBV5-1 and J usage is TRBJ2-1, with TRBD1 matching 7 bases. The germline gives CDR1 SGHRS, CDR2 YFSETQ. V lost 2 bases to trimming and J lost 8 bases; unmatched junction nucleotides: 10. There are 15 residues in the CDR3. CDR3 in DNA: TGCGCCAGCAGCTTACTAACAGGGGCGCACGATGAGCAGTTCTTC. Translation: CASSLLTGAHDEQFF.

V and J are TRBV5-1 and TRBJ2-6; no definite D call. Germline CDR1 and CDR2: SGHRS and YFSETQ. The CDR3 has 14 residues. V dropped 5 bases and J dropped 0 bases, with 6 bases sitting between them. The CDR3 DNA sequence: TGCGCCAGCAGAGCTGTCTCTGGGGCCAACGTCCTGACTTTC. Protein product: CASRAVSGANVLTF.

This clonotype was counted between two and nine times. The DNA for the CDR3 is TGCAGTGCTAGAGTGCGACTAGCGGGAGTGGGCACCGGGGAGCTGTTTTTT. Translating gives CSARVRLAGVGTGELFF. This sequence joins TRBV20-1 and TRBJ2-2; TRBD2 agrees at 12 bases. The V and J ends lost 1 base and 4 bases, in that order; junction bases with no gene match: 7. Germline loops: CDR1 DFQATT, CDR2 SNEGSKA (reference sequence). The CDR3 has 17 amino acids.

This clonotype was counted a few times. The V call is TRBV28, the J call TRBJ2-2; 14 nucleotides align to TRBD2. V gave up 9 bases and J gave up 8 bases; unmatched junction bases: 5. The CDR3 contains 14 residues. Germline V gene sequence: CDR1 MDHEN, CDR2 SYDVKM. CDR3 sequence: CASTGLAGAGELFF. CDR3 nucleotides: TGTGCCAGTACGGGACTAGCGGGAGCTGGGGAGCTGTTTTTT.

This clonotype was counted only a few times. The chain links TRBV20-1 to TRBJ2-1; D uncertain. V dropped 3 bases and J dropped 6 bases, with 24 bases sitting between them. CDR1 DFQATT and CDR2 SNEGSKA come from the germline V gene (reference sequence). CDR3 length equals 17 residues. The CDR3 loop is CSARVSGLSLPFNEQFF. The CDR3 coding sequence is TGCAGTGCTAGGGTCTCGGGCCTATCCCTACCCTTCAATGAGCAGTTCTTC.

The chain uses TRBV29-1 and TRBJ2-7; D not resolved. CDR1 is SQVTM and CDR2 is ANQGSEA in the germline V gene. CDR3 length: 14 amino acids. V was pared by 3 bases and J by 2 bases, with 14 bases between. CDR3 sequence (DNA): TGCAGCGTTGATACCCCGGGCCTAACCTACGAGCAGTACTTC. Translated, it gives CSVDTPGLTYEQYF.

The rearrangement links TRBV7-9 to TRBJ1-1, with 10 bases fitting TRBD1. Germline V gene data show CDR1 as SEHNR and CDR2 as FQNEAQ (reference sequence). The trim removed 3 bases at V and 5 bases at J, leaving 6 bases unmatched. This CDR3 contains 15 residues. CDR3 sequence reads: CASSFFPDRGTEAFF. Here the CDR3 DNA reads TGTGCCAGCAGCTTTTTCCCGGACAGGGGGACTGAAGCTTTCTTT.

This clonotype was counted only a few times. The CDR3 coding sequence is TGTGCCAGCACCCTAGGCATGGGCGGGAACCCCACCTACGAGCAGTACTTC. This translates into CASTLGMGGNPTYEQYF. The chain uses TRBV7-9 and TRBJ2-7; TRBD2 is a possible D gene (6 bases). Germline V CDR1 and CDR2: SEHNR, FQNEAQ (reference sequence). This CDR3 spans 17 amino acids. V lost 7 bases to trimming and J lost 2 bases, with 24 bases between them.

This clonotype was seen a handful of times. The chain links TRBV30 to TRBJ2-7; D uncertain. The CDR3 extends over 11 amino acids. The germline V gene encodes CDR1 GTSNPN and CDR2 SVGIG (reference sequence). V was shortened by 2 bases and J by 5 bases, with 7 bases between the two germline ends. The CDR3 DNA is TGTGCCTGGAGTCTACTCCACGAGCAGTACTTC. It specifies CAWSLLHEQYF.

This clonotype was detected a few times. CDR3 DNA sequence: TGCAGTGCGAATAGCGGGGCCTCCTTATTCTACGAGCAGTACTTC. Its translation is CSANSGASLFYEQYF. The chain recombines TRBV20-1 with TRBJ2-7; 8 nucleotides match TRBD2. The V segment lost 6 bases and the J segment 3 bases; nucleotides outside the gene matches: 13. The CDR3 covers 15 residues. CDR1 DFQATT and CDR2 SNEGSKA come from the germline V gene (reference sequence).

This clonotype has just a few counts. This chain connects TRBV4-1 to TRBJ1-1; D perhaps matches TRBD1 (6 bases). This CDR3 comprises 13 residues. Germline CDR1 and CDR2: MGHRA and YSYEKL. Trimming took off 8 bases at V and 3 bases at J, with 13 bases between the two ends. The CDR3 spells CASRPGADTEAFF. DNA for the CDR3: TGCGCCAGCCGTCCAGGGGCGGACACTGAAGCTTTCTTT.

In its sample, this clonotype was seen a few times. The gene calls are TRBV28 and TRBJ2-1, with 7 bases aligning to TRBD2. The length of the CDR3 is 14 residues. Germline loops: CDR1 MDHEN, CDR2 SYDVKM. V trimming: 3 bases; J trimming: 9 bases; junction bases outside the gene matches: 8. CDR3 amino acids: CASSFRRSSGEQFF. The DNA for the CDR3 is TGTGCCAGCAGTTTCCGTCGGTCTAGCGGTGAGCAGTTCTTC.

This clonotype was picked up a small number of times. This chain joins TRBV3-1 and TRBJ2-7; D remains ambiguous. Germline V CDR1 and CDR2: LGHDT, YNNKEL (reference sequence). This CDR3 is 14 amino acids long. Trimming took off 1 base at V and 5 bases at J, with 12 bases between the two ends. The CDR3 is CASSQVSLGDEQYF. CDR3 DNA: TGTGCCAGCAGCCAAGTCTCTCTTGGGGACGAGCAGTACTTC.

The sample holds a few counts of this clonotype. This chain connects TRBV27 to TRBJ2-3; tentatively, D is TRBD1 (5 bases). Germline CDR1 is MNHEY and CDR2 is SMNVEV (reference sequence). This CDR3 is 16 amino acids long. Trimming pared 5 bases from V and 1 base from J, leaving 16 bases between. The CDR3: CASSPDTRPGTDTQYF. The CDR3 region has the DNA TGTGCCAGCAGTCCGGACACTCGGCCCGGCACAGATACGCAGTATTTT.

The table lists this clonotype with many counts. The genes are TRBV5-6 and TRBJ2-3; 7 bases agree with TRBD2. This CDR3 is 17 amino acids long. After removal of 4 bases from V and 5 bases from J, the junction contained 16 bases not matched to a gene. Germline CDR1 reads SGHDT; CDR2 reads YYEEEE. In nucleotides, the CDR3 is TGTGCCAGCAGCCGAACCGGGGCTAGCGGCGTCGGAGATACGCAGTATTTT. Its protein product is CASSRTGASGVGDTQYF.